The 13 T cell receptor beta chains presented below share a single source sample, sequenced in a study of T cell clonotyping in hematopoietic cell transplantation. Assay: immunoSEQ multiplex PCR; the TCRdb copy retains only in-frame clones and omits some. The sample gives more than 70,000 clones, about 96% of which show up once; around 1.7% is in the top ten. The time point here: recipient sample about 28 days before transplant, after cytoreduction. The material was peripheral blood mononuclear cells, obtained before stem cell transplant. Source of these receptors: a woman aged 45 to 65 with acute myeloid leukemia. Some clones in this sample may be carry-over from other donors' samples.

The chain combines TRBV5-6 with TRBJ1-2; D perhaps matches TRBD1 (5 bases). The germline V and J ends were trimmed by 3 bases and 7 bases, with 7 bases remaining between them. Germline V gives CDR1 SGHDT, CDR2 YYEEEE. The CDR3 has 11 amino acids. CDR3: CASSWGSGYTF. In DNA, the CDR3 is TGTGCCAGCAGCTGGGGGTCTGGCTACACCTTC.

The chain is built from TRBV6-6 and TRBJ2-2; D is perhaps TRBD1 (5 bases). The CDR3 loop spans 15 amino acids. The germline gives CDR1 MNHNY, CDR2 SVGAGI (reference sequence). The V and J ends lost 2 bases and 4 bases respectively, with 11 bases between them. CDR3 sequence (DNA): TGTGCCAGCAGTTACGAAGGGGCGCGCACCGGGGAGCTGTTTTTT. It yields the protein CASSYEGARTGELFF.

V gene TRBV19 combines with J gene TRBJ1-1, with D hard to call. Per the germline V gene, CDR1 is LNHDA and CDR2 is SQIVND (reference sequence). The CDR3 sequence is 12 residues long. V gave up 4 bases and J gave up 0 bases, with 3 bases separating them. For the CDR3, the DNA is TGTGCCAGTAGTAACGTGAACACTGAAGCTTTCTTT. It codes for CASSNVNTEAFF.

This chain joins TRBV7-9 and TRBJ2-7, with a possible D match to TRBD1 (6 bases). The V and J ends lost 5 bases and 0 bases respectively, with 14 bases between them. Germline values: CDR1 SEHNR, CDR2 FQNEAQ (reference sequence). This CDR3 is built from 15 residues. DNA for the CDR3: TGTGCCAGCAGCCCTACAGGGCCGAGCTCCTACGAGCAGTACTTC. Translation gives CASSPTGPSSYEQYF.

The genes are TRBV7-2 and TRBJ1-1; D is unresolved. The V gene lost 6 bases and the J gene lost 0 bases, with 8 bases spanning the gap. Germline V gene lookup returns CDR1 SGHTA and CDR2 FQGNSA. This CDR3 has 13 residues. In DNA, the CDR3 is TGTGCCAGCAGGTTAAGAGTGAACACTGAAGCTTTCTTT. It translates to CASRLRVNTEAFF.

The genes are TRBV10-3 and TRBJ1-1; no reliable D call. V gave up 6 bases and J gave up 1 base, with 9 bases separating them. The CDR3 totals 13 residues. Germline V gives CDR1 ENHRY, CDR2 SYGVKD. The CDR3 nucleotides are TGTGCCATCAGGAGGGAAGGGAACACTGAAGCTTTCTTT. Encoded protein: CAIRREGNTEAFF.

The chain employs TRBV25-1 and TRBJ1-4; D is possibly TRBD1 (6 bases). CDR1 and CDR2 from the germline V gene are MGHDK and SYGVNS. Trimming took off 4 bases at V and 6 bases at J, with 9 bases between the two ends. The CDR3 consists of 13 residues. The CDR3 nucleotides read TGTGCCAGCAGTGGTACAGGGTATGAAAAACTGTTTTTT. Translated: CASSGTGYEKLFF.

The chain combines TRBV6-1 with TRBJ2-6; no reliable D call. Germline CDR1 and CDR2: MNHNS and SASEGT. The CDR3 is 13 residues long. Between the trimmed V and J ends, which lost 7 bases and 0 bases, there was a span of 4 bases. The CDR3 spells CASTLSGANVLTF. For the CDR3, the DNA is TGTGCCAGCACTCTCTCTGGGGCCAACGTCCTGACTTTC.

The J gene is TRBJ1-5, the V gene TRBV27; no firm D call. This CDR3 has 14 amino acids. Trimming left V 1 base short and J 4 bases short, with 8 bases between. Looked up from germline, CDR1 is MNHEY and CDR2 is SMNVEV (reference sequence). The CDR3 sequence: CASSLLAANQPQHF. CDR3 in DNA: TGTGCCAGCAGTTTATTGGCAGCTAATCAGCCCCAGCATTTT.

The CDR3, as DNA: TGCAGTGCCGAAAAAGGTGGCTACACCTTC. Its translation: CSAEKGGYTF. The chain recombines TRBV20-1 with TRBJ1-2; no clear D. Trimming removed 6 bases from V and 7 bases from J, with 9 bases in between. The CDR3 has 10 residues. Germline V gives CDR1 DFQATT, CDR2 SNEGSKA (reference sequence).

CDR3 in amino acids: CASSQDGTGNEKLFF. CDR3 in DNA: TGCGCCAGCAGCCAAGATGGGACAGGCAATGAAAAACTGTTTTTT. This sequence joins TRBV4-1 and TRBJ1-4; the match to TRBD1 covers 8 bases. Losses at the gene ends were 0 bases for V and 5 bases for J; bases not matched to a gene: 2. Per the germline V gene, CDR1 is MGHRA and CDR2 is YSYEKL. This CDR3 spans 15 amino acids.

The chain joins TRBV7-8 to TRBJ2-6; no reliable D call. Trimming removed 1 base from V and 8 bases from J, with 9 bases in between. The CDR3 is made up of 14 amino acids. The germline CDR1 and CDR2 sequences are SGHVS and FQNEAQ. The CDR3: CASSLGEVPNVLTF. For the CDR3, the DNA is TGTGCCAGCAGCTTAGGAGAAGTCCCCAACGTCCTGACTTTC.

V and J are TRBV28 and TRBJ2-7; D is unresolved. There are 14 residues in the CDR3. The V gene lost 3 bases and the J gene lost 2 bases, with 11 bases spanning the gap. CDR1 and CDR2 from the germline V gene are MDHEN and SYDVKM. The CDR3 spells CASSLSQDPYEQYF. CDR3 DNA sequence: TGTGCCAGCAGTTTGAGTCAAGACCCCTACGAGCAGTACTTC.